The next 27 T cell receptor beta chains were all read from a single sample in a study of cytomegalovirus exposure and HLA in healthy donors. The PCR had 60 Vbeta and 13 Jbeta primers. Sequenced by immunoSEQ multiplex PCR; TCRdb stores in-frame clones only, minus some. The sample has 120,000 to 150,000 clones; roughly 80% are singletons. The source material was PBMCs. The source is a man aged 35-49 years in good health and CMV-seropositive.

The J gene is TRBJ2-5, the V gene TRBV13, with D perhaps TRBD1 (6 bases). The germline V gene encodes CDR1 PRHDT and CDR2 FYEKMQ (reference sequence). V lost 4 bases and J lost 2, with 8 bases in between. The length of the CDR3 is 13 residues. CDR3: CASSSGTQETQYF. CDR3 DNA: TGTGCCAGCAGCTCCGGGACACAAGAGACCCAGTACTTC.

The rearrangement uses TRBV6-6 and TRBJ1-2; the match to TRBD1 covers 10 bases. CDR1 and CDR2 from the germline V gene are MNHNY and SVGAGI (reference sequence). V dropped 6 bases and J dropped 8; count of bases not matched to a gene: 12. The CDR3 is made up of 15 amino acids. CDR3 in DNA: TGTGCCAGCAGACTAATCGGACAGGGGGTGGAAGGCTACACCTTC. Translated, it gives CASRLIGQGVEGYTF.

The chain recombines TRBV19 with TRBJ2-1; 8 nucleotides align to TRBD2. Losses at the gene ends were 3 bases for V and 5 bases for J; bases not matched to a gene: 21. The CDR3 has 20 amino acids. Germline V lookup: CDR1 LNHDA, CDR2 SQIVND (reference sequence). The CDR3, as DNA: TGTGCCAGTAGTATTGCCCCTGTGGAGATACCATTGCGGGAGGACAATGAGCAGTTCTTC. Encoded protein: CASSIAPVEIPLREDNEQFF. Full variable domain (outside the CDR3, taken from reference TRBV19 and TRBJ2-1): DGGITQSPKYLFRKEGQNVTLSCEQNLNHDAMYWYRQDPGQGLRLIYYSQIVNDFQKGDIAEGYSVSREKKESFPLTVTSAQKNPTAFYLCASSIAPVEIPLREDNEQFFGPGTRLTVL.

This clone has more than one count but fewer than ten. V usage is TRBV5-8 and J usage is TRBJ2-7; D might be TRBD1 (6 bases). In germline, CDR1 is SGHTS, CDR2 YDEGEE. V was trimmed by 7 bases and J by 6 bases, leaving 23 bases between them. This CDR3 has 15 residues. This CDR3 reads CASDPTGRTRVEQYF. CDR3 nucleotide sequence: TGTGCCAGCGACCCCACAGGGCGGACTCGGGTCGAGCAGTACTTC.

This clone was detected only a few times. This chain uses TRBV13 with TRBJ1-6, with D unclear. CDR3 size: 16 residues. Germline CDR1 and CDR2: PRHDT and FYEKMQ (reference sequence). V was shortened by 5 bases and J by 3 bases, with 14 bases between the two germline ends. The CDR3 loop reads CASSLRGDRYNSPLHF. The CDR3 region has the DNA TGTGCCAGCAGCCTTCGCGGGGATCGCTATAATTCACCCCTCCACTTT.

The chain is built from TRBV6-5 and TRBJ2-7, with a tentative D call TRBD1 (6 bases). With 2 bases removed from V and 4 bases from J, the gap between germline ends came to 18 bases. The CDR3 extends over 16 amino acids. Germline V gives CDR1 MNHEY, CDR2 SVGAGI. The CDR3 reads CASSYRTAQGLYEQYF. The CDR3 nucleotides read TGTGCCAGCAGTTACCGAACCGCACAGGGATTATACGAGCAGTACTTC.

This rearrangement joins TRBV7-2 to TRBJ2-3; the match to TRBD2 covers 14 bases. The CDR3 sequence is 15 residues long. The germline V gene has CDR1 SGHTA and CDR2 FQGNSA. The J segment lost 5 bases and the V segment lost 8 bases, leaving 6 bases of the junction unmatched. The CDR3 sequence is CASSRLAGGIDTQYF. The DNA for the CDR3 is TGTGCCAGCTCGAGACTAGCGGGAGGGATAGATACGCAGTATTTT. Full variable domain (missing parts from reference TRBV7-2 and TRBJ2-3): GAGVSQSPSNKVTEKGKDVELRCDPISGHTALYWYRQSLGQGLEFLIYFQGNSAPDKSGLPSDRFSAERTGGSVSTLTIQRTQQEDSAVYLCASSRLAGGIDTQYFGPGTRLTVL.

The chain combines TRBV28 with TRBJ1-1; the match to TRBD1 covers 9 bases. The CDR3 is 14 residues long. V lost 5 bases, J lost 7 bases, and 8 bases stayed unmatched. Germline CDR1 reads MDHEN; CDR2 reads SYDVKM. CDR3 sequence (DNA): TGTGCCAGCAGTCCCGGGACAGGGTTGGGTGAAGCTTTCTTT. It translates to CASSPGTGLGEAFF.

V gene TRBV19 combines with J gene TRBJ1-5; 8 bases fit TRBD1. Germline assignment: CDR1 LNHDA and CDR2 SQIVND (reference sequence). CDR3 size: 14 residues. Trimming removed 6 bases from V and 4 bases from J; junction bases left unmatched: 5. This CDR3 reads CASSKTGGNQPQHF. The DNA for the CDR3 is TGTGCCAGTAGCAAAACAGGGGGTAATCAGCCCCAGCATTTT.

The count of this clone is one. In DNA, the CDR3 is TGTGCCAGCAGTGCTTCCGGGACAGGTAGCCAAGAGACCCAGTACTTC. This gives the protein CASSASGTGSQETQYF. The chain recombines TRBV25-1 with TRBJ2-5; 8 nucleotides line up with TRBD1. This CDR3 spans 16 amino acids. CDR1 MGHDK and CDR2 SYGVNS come from the germline V gene. V lost 4 bases to trimming and J lost 1 base; unmatched junction nucleotides: 8.

This sequence joins TRBV15 and TRBJ2-7; 10 positions agree with TRBD1. The V segment lost 7 bases and the J segment 7 bases; nucleotides outside the gene matches: 13. CDR3 length: 15 residues. CDR1 LNHNV and CDR2 YYDKDF come from the germline V gene (reference sequence). CDR3 protein: CATNLDRGPPSEQYF. In DNA form, the CDR3 reads TGTGCCACCAACCTAGACAGGGGGCCCCCGAGTGAGCAGTACTTC. Complete variable domain (other parts from reference TRBV15 and TRBJ2-7): DAMVIQNPRYQVTQFGKPVTLSCSQTLNHNVMYWYQQKSSQAPKLLFHYYDKDFNNEADTPDNFQSRRPNTSFCFLDIRSPGLGDTAMYLCATNLDRGPPSEQYFGPGTRLTVT.

V gene TRBV5-4 combines with J gene TRBJ2-5, with D uncertain. Trimming removed 4 bases at V and 5 bases at J, with 12 bases between. CDR1 SGHNT and CDR2 YYREEE come from the germline V gene (reference sequence). The CDR3 consists of 13 residues. The CDR3 loop is CASSPSVQETQYF. CDR3 bases: TGTGCCAGCAGCCCCAGCGTCCAGGAGACCCAGTACTTC.

This rearrangement joins TRBV10-3 to TRBJ1-2; 8 bases fit TRBD1. The CDR3 length is 13 residues. CDR1 ENHRY and CDR2 SYGVKD come from the germline V gene. V gave up 6 bases and J gave up 4 bases; unmatched junction bases: 4. The CDR3 bases are TGTGCCATCAGCGCAGGGGGCACCTATGGCTACACCTTC. Its protein product is CAISAGGTYGYTF.

V gene TRBV19 combines with J gene TRBJ2-7, with 9 nucleotides matching TRBD2. J was trimmed by 3 bases and V by 4 bases; bases with no gene match: 4. Germline CDR1 and CDR2: LNHDA and SQIVND (reference sequence). The CDR3 covers 14 residues. The CDR3 DNA reads as TGTGCCAGTAGTAGCACTAGCGGGTACTACGAGCAGTACTTC. It encodes CASSSTSGYYEQYF.

The chain couples TRBV11-2 to TRBJ1-1; the match to TRBD1 covers 9 bases. Unmatched junction bases numbered 18, after V lost 5 bases and J lost 2 bases. The length of the CDR3 is 19 residues. Germline assignment: CDR1 SGHAT and CDR2 FQNNGV. CDR3 region: CASSPAPGQGTGSNTEAFF. The CDR3 DNA reads TGTGCCAGCAGCCCCGCACCGGGACAGGGAACGGGATCAAACACTGAAGCTTTCTTT.

The J gene is TRBJ1-5, the V gene TRBV10-3; D unresolved. The CDR3 runs 15 residues. The V and J ends lost 7 bases and 12 bases respectively, with 25 bases between them. Germline CDR1 and CDR2: ENHRY and SYGVKD. The CDR3, as DNA: TGTGCCATCACTTCAGATCCCGGAGGCAATCGGCTCCAGCATTTT. Amino acid sequence: CAITSDPGGNRLQHF.

The chain carries TRBV18 and TRBJ2-6, with D unresolved. V dropped 3 bases and J dropped 2 bases, with 11 bases sitting between them. The germline CDR1 and CDR2 sequences are KGHSH and LQKENI. The CDR3 is made up of 16 amino acids. CDR3 DNA sequence: TGTGCCAGCTCACCCCGAGAGGCGGCTGGGGCCAACGTCCTGACTTTC. Its protein is CASSPREAAGANVLTF.

This clone was observed a handful of times. V usage is TRBV28 and J usage is TRBJ2-7; the match to TRBD1 covers 8 bases. There are 15 residues in the CDR3. The germline V gene encodes CDR1 MDHEN and CDR2 SYDVKM. With V trimmed by 5 bases and J by 2 bases, 8 bases remained unmatched. The DNA for the CDR3 is TGTGCCAGCAGTCTGAGACAGGGGATTGCCTACGAGCAGTACTTC. Translated, it gives CASSLRQGIAYEQYF.

This clone came up once. The rearrangement links TRBV9 to TRBJ2-7; 7 positions agree with TRBD1. Germline V gene lookup returns CDR1 SGDLS and CDR2 YYNGEE. The CDR3 extends over 13 amino acids. Losses at the gene ends were 3 bases for V and 3 bases for J; bases not matched to a gene: 3. The CDR3 here is CASSGRQGYEQYF. The CDR3 DNA reads as TGTGCCAGCAGCGGGCGACAGGGCTACGAGCAGTACTTC.

V usage is TRBV7-2 and J usage is TRBJ2-7, with TRBD2 matching 12 bases. The V gene's germline CDR1 is SGHTA and CDR2 FQGNSA. V lost 3 bases, J lost 1 base, and 1 base stayed unmatched. The CDR3 spans 15 residues. CDR3 DNA: TGTGCCAGCAGCTTCACTAGCGGGGGGTCCTACGAGCAGTACTTC. As protein: CASSFTSGGSYEQYF.

The chain links TRBV7-2 to TRBJ2-3, with a possible D match to TRBD2 (6 bases). V dropped 5 bases and J dropped 4 bases, with 16 bases sitting between them. There are 15 residues in the CDR3. CDR1 is SGHTA, CDR2 FQGNSA, per germline. The chain's CDR3 is CASSPQGGRSDTQYF. For the CDR3, the DNA is TGTGCCAGCAGCCCGCAAGGAGGGAGGTCAGATACGCAGTATTTT.

This clone appeared a single time. The chain employs TRBV4-1 and TRBJ2-2; 11 bases match TRBD2. This CDR3 is 17 amino acids long. Germline lookup yields CDR1 MGHRA and CDR2 YSYEKL. The V gene end was trimmed by 5 bases and the J gene end by 2 bases; junction bases not matched to a gene: 7. The CDR3 bases are TGCGCCAGCAGCGCCGTAACTAGCGGGGGAAACACCGGGGAGCTGTTTTTT. Its protein is CASSAVTSGGNTGELFF.

The chain couples TRBV11-3 to TRBJ2-5; D might be TRBD2 (6 bases). Trimming cost V 3 bases and J 2 bases, with 7 bases left between them. Germline V CDR1 and CDR2: SGHNT, YENEEA. The CDR3 contains 13 residues. In DNA form, the CDR3 reads TGTGCCAGCAGCTTTCGGGGGCAAGAGACCCAGTACTTC. It specifies CASSFRGQETQYF.

The rearrangement links TRBV12-5 to TRBJ2-1, with D possibly TRBD2 on 7 matching bases. This CDR3 is 16 amino acids long. V was trimmed by 6 bases and J by 5 bases, leaving 20 bases between them. The germline gives CDR1 LGHNT, CDR2 FRNRAP. CDR3 nucleotides: TGTGCTAGTGGGGGGGGCGGGGGCCTTATTCACAATGAGCAGTTCTTC. Amino acid sequence: CASGGGGGLIHNEQFF.

The chain links TRBV5-6 to TRBJ2-5; D is perhaps TRBD2 (6 bases). The length of the CDR3 is 14 residues. V was clipped by 1 base and J by 4 bases, with 11 bases between them. CDR1 and CDR2 (germline): SGHDT, YYEEEE. The CDR3: CASSLKLGGETQYF. In DNA form, the CDR3 reads TGTGCCAGCAGCTTGAAGTTGGGGGGAGAGACCCAGTACTTC. The full variable domain, in which reference TRBV5-6 and TRBJ2-5 provide the parts outside the CDR3, is DAGVTQSPTHLIKTRGQQVTLRCSPKSGHDTVSWYQQALGQGPQFIFQYYEEEERQRGNFPDRFSGHQFPNYSSELNVNALLLGDSALYLCASSLKLGGETQYFGPGTRLLVL.

This clone showed up just once. The chain joins TRBV7-9 to TRBJ1-2; 8 bases are a match to TRBD1. The CDR3 is 13 residues long. The V and J ends lost 6 bases and 3 bases, in that order; junction bases with no gene match: 3. CDR1 SEHNR and CDR2 FQNEAQ come from the germline V gene (reference sequence). The CDR3 DNA is TGTGCCAGCAGTCAACAGGGGGACTATGGCTACACCTTC. Translated, it gives CASSQQGDYGYTF.

The chain carries TRBV21-1 and TRBJ2-3; the D segment call TRBD2 is taken from the table without a DNA check. TRBV21-1 is tagged as a pseudogene. This CDR3 is built from 20 residues. The CDR3 DNA is TGTGCCAGCAGCACTAAAGACAGGGGGAGACTAGCGGGCGCATCAGATACGCAGTATTTT. This encodes CASSTKDRGRLAGASDTQYF.